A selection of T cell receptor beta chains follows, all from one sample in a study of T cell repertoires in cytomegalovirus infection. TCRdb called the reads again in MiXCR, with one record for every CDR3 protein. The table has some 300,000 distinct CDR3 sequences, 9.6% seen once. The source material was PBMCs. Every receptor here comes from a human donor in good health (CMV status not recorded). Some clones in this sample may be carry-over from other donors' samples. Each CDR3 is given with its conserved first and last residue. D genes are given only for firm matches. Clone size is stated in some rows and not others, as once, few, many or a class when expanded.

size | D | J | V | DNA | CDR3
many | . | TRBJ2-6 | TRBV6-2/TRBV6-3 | TGTGCCAGCAGTTACCAGCTCTCTGGGGCCAACGTCCTGACTTTC | CASSYQLSGANVLTF
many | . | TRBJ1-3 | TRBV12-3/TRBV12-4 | TGTGCCGCGAATATGGGTGGAAACACCATATATTTT | CAANMGGNTIYF
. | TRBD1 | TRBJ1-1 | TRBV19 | TGTGCCAGTAGTATAGATCTTGGAGACAGGGCTACTGAAGCTTTCTTT | CASSIDLGDRATEAFF
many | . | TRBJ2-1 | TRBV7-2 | TGTGCCAGCAGCTTAAACGGGGGTAGCTCCTACAATGAGCAGTTCTTC | CASSLNGGSSYNEQFF
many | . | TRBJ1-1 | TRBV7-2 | TGTGCCAGCAGCGACCGATACACTGAAGCTTTCTTT | CASSDRYTEAFF
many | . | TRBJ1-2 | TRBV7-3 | TGTGCCAGCAGCTTAACGTACAGTAACTATGGCTACACCTTC | CASSLTYSNYGYTF
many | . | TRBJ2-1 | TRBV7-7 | TGTGCTAGCAGCTTGGACTCCATGGGAGAGCAGTTCTTC | CASSLDSMGEQFF
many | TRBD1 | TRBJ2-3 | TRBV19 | TGTGCCAGTAGTCCTCTAGACAGGGGAGGCACAGATACGCAGTATTTT | CASSPLDRGGTDTQYF
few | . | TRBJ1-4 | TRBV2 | TGTGCCAGCAGTGAAATTTCGGGGTTTAATGAAAAACTGTTTTTT | CASSEISGFNEKLFF
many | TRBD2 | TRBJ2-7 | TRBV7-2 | TGTGCCAGCAGCTTAGGCGGGGGAACCTACGAGCAGTACTTC | CASSLGGGTYEQYF
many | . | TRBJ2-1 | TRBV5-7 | TGTGCCAGCAGCTTGAAGGAGGCGCAGTTCTTC | CASSLKEAQFF
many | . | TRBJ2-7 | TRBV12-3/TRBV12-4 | TGTGCCAGCAGTCTTTCAGCTGACGTCCACGAGCAGTACTTC | CASSLSADVHEQYF
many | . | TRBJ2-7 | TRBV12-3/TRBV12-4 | TGTGCCAGCAGTTTAGCAGGGCGCGGATACGAGCAGTACTTC | CASSLAGRGYEQYF
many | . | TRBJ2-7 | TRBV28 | TGTGCCACCGCGAGGGACCCAAAACGCGAGCAGTACTTC | CATARDPKREQYF
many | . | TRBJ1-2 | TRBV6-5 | TGTGCCAGCAGTTACTCGTATAGAGGCGGACGACAGGAGTATGGCTACACCTTC | CASSYSYRGGRQEYGYTF
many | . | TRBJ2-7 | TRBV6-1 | TGTGCCAGCAGTGCGCCGGACGTCCCAGGTGACGAGCAGTACTTC | CASSAPDVPGDEQYF
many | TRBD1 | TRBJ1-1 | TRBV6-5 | TGTGCCAGCAGCCAGGACAGGGTAAGAGACACTGAAGCTTTCTTT | CASSQDRVRDTEAFF
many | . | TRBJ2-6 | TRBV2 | TGTGCCAGCAGTGGAAGCTCTGGGGCCAACGTCCTGACTTTC | CASSGSSGANVLTF
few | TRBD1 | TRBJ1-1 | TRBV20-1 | TGCAGTGCTAGTAGGGACAGGGGGAACACTGAAGCTTTCTTT | CSASRDRGNTEAFF
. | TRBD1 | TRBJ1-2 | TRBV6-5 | TGTGCCAGCAGTTACTCGCAGGGGGCGGGTGGCTACACCTTC | CASSYSQGAGGYTF
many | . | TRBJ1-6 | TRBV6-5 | TGTGCCAGCAGTTACTCCACACTCGCACCCCTCCACTTT | CASSYSTLAPLHF
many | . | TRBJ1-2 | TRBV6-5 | TGTGCCAGCAGACTAGGGTCTGGCTACACCTTC | CASRLGSGYTF
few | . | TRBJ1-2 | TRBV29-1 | TGCAGCGTTCCCGGGGGTAACTATGGCTACACCTTC | CSVPGGNYGYTF
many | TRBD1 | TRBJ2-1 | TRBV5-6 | TGTGCCAGCAGCTTCACGGACAGGTACGAGCAGTTCTTC | CASSFTDRYEQFF
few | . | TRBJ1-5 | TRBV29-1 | TGCAGCGTTGAAGGGACACCGAATCAGCCCCAGCATTTT | CSVEGTPNQPQHF
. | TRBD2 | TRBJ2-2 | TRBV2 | TGTGCCAGCAGTGAATTTAGCGGGGGGTCCAACACCGGGGAGCTGTTTTTT | CASSEFSGGSNTGELFF
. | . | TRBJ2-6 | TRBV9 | TGTGCCAGCAGCGTAGGGGACTCTGGGGCCAACGTCCTGACTTTC | CASSVGDSGANVLTF
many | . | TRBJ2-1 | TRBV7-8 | TGTGCCAGCAGTACCTCCAGGACACACAATGAGCAGTTCTTC | CASSTSRTHNEQFF
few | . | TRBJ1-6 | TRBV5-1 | TGCGCCAGCAGCTTGGCCTTTCTGGGGGCCGGATCACCCCTCCACTTT | CASSLAFLGAGSPLHF
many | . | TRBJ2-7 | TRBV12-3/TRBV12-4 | TGTGCCAGCAGTTTATATCGGGCCTCCTACGAGCAGTACTTC | CASSLYRASYEQYF
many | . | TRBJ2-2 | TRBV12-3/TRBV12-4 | TGTGCCAGCAGCGTCAAAATGGGTCAATGGGACACCGGGGAGCTGTTTTTT | CASSVKMGQWDTGELFF
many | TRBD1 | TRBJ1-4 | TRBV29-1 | TGCAGCGTCCGAGTTTGGAGCGCCGGGACAGGGAATGAAAAACTGTTTTTT | CSVRVWSAGTGNEKLFF
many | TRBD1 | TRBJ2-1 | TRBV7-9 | TGTGCCAGCAGCTTTAGGGGACAGGGCAACAATGAGCAGTTCTTC | CASSFRGQGNNEQFF
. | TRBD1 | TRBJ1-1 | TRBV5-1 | TGCGCCAGCAGCTTGGGGCAGGGGGATGAGGCTTTCTTT | CASSLGQGDEAFF
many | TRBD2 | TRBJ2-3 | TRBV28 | TGTGCCAGCGGAGCGGGGTCCCCAGATACGCAGTATTTT | CASGAGSPDTQYF
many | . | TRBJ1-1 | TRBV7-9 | TGTGCCAGCAGTCGCCCAGGGAGCACTGAAGCTTTCTTT | CASSRPGSTEAFF
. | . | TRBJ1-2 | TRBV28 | TGTGCCAGCAGAACTTACGGGACCGCTCCTGGGGGCTACACCTTC | CASRTYGTAPGGYTF
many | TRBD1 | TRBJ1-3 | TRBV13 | TGTGCCAGCAGCAACAGGGGGCAAGGAAACACCATATATTTT | CASSNRGQGNTIYF
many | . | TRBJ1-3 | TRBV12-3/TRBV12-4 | TGTGCCAGCAGTTTACCGGACAACCCTGGAAACACCATATATTTT | CASSLPDNPGNTIYF
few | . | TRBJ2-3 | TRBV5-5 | TGTGCCAGCACTCAGGGGTCAGATACGCAGTATTTT | CASTQGSDTQYF
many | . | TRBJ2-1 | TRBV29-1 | TGCAGCGTTGGGGGGGACAAATACAATGAGCAGTTCTTC | CSVGGDKYNEQFF
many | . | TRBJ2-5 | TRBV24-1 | TGTGCCACCAGTGACCTCGGCGGGGCGGGTAACCAAGAGACCCAGTACTTC | CATSDLGGAGNQETQYF